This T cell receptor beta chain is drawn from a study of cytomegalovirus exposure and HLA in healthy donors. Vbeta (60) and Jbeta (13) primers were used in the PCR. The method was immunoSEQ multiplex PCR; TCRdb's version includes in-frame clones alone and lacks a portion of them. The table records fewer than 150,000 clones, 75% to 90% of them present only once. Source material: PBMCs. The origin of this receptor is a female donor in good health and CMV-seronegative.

CDR3 bases: TGTGCCAGCAGTTTAAAGGGGGGACAGGTGGGATCTTACTATGGCTACACCTTC. Translation: CASSLKGGQVGSYYGYTF. The chain employs TRBV27 and TRBJ1-2; 8 bases fit TRBD1. The V segment lost 2 bases and the J segment 3 bases; nucleotides outside the gene matches: 14. Per the germline V gene, CDR1 is MNHEY and CDR2 is SMNVEV (reference sequence). The CDR3 totals 18 residues.